This T cell receptor beta chain emerged from a study of T cells after yellow fever vaccination. Study-wide results and limits: The secondary response was weaker, and its peak arrived faster, on day 5 versus 15.

Trimming took off 5 bases at V and 4 bases at J, with 14 bases between the two ends. Germline V gene sequence: CDR1 SGHTA, CDR2 FQGNSA. The length of the CDR3 is 14 residues. A single record per CDR3 protein comes from TCRdb applying MiXCR to the 5' RACE reads. The table includes around 530,000 distinct CDR3 sequences, around 16% detected once. In regard to this clonotype: Its antigen remains unknown.

This specimen was PBMCs, taken less than 6 days after the first yellow fever vaccination. The chain recombines TRBV7-2 with TRBJ2-5; D not resolved. The sequence came from a man between 18 and 29 years old who received the YFV17D yellow fever vaccine. The CDR3 nucleotides are TGTGCCAGCAGCATCGCAAGAGCCGGAGAGACCCAGTACTTC. Its protein is CASSIARAGETQYF. The full variable domain, in which reference TRBV7-2 and TRBJ2-5 provide the parts outside the CDR3, is GAGVSQSPSNKVTEKGKDVELRCDPISGHTALYWYRQSLGQGLEFLIYFQGNSAPDKSGLPSDRFSAERTGGSVSTLTIQRTQQEDSAVYLCASSIARAGETQYFGPGTRLLVL.